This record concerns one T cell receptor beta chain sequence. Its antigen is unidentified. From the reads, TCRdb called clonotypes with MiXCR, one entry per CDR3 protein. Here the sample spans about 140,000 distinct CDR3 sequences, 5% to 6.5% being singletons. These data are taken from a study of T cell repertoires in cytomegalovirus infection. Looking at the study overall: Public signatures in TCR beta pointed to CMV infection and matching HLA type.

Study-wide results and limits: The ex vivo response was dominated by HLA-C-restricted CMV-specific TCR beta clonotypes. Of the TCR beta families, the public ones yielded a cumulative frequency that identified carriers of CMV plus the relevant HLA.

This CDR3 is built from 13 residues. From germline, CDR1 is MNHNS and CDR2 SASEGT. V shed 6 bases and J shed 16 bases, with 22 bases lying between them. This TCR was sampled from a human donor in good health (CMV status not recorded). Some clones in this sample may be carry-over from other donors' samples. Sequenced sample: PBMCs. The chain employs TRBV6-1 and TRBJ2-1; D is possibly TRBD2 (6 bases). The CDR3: CASSRDSTLGDFF. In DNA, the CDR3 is TGTGCCAGCAGCCGGGACTCGACCCTGGGGGATTTCTTC.